This entry lists 24 T cell receptor beta chains sequenced from one sample in a study of CXCR3-negative and CXCR3-positive naive CD8 T cells. Their antigens are not known. Broader study findings: Naive cells positive for CXCR3 carried more hydrophobic TRB CDR3s than CXCR3-negative ones.

Via 5' RACE with UMI labels, TRB cDNA libraries were prepared. TCRdb re-called the 5' RACE reads, yielding one record per CDR3 amino acid sequence without DNA. The listing records around 84,000 distinct CDR3 sequences. Sequencing was performed on naive CXCR3+ CD8+ T cells from blood. Described subset: CD45RO-CCR7+CD27+CD95- naive CD8+ T cells expressing CXCR3 (TNR3+). The receptors were sampled from a human donor in good health. Some clones in this sample may be carry-over from other donors' samples.

This rearrangement joins TRBV28 to TRBJ2-7; no DNA is available, so the TRBD1 call from TCRdb remains unchecked. The germline V gene encodes CDR1 MDHEN and CDR2 SYDVKM. This CDR3 is built from 14 residues. The CDR3 reads CASSLSGVRYEQYF. The entire variable domain, with the rest obtained from reference TRBV28 and TRBJ2-7, is as follows: DVKVTQSSRYLVKRTGEKVFLECVQDMDHENMFWYRQDPGLGLRLIYFSYDVKMKEKGDIPEGYSVSREKKERFSLILESASTNQTSMYLCASSLSGVRYEQYFGPGTRLTVT.

This sequence joins TRBV9 and TRBJ2-7. CDR1 is SGDLS, CDR2 YYNGEE, per germline. The CDR3 extends over 13 amino acids. CDR3 region: CASSGIGSYEQYF.

The chain links TRBV11-2 to TRBJ2-2; the D gene TCRdb calls, TRBD1, cannot be checked with no DNA. The CDR3 length is 14 residues. Per the germline V gene, CDR1 is SGHAT and CDR2 is FQNNGV. CDR3 loop: CASSLNRGTGELFF.

The chain links TRBV28 to TRBJ2-3; TCRdb's D call of TRBD2 is untestable without DNA. The V gene's germline CDR1 is MDHEN and CDR2 SYDVKM. The CDR3 has 16 residues. This chain's CDR3 is CASSLRTSGSTDTQYF.

The chain combines TRBV12-3 or TRBV12-4 with TRBJ1-5; the D gene TCRdb calls, TRBD1, cannot be checked with no DNA. The CDR3 contains 14 residues. CDR3 sequence reads: CASSLTGTNQPQHF.

The rearrangement links TRBV4-3 to TRBJ2-7; TCRdb's D call, TRBD2, is unchecked because there is no DNA. CDR1 LGHNA and CDR2 YSLEER come from the germline V gene. This CDR3 has 16 residues. The CDR3 region is CASSQDYTSGSYEQYF.

The chain employs TRBV13 and TRBJ2-1. The CDR3 is made up of 14 amino acids. Germline CDR1 reads PRHDT; CDR2 reads FYEKMQ (reference sequence). CDR3 sequence reads: CASSLGISRGEQFF.

The chain combines TRBV25-1 with TRBJ2-7; absent DNA, TCRdb's TRBD1 call cannot be checked. Looked up from germline, CDR1 is MGHDK and CDR2 is SYGVNS. This CDR3 is built from 12 residues. The CDR3 sequence: CASSEAGTGQSF.

The J gene is TRBJ2-3, the V gene TRBV7-3. CDR1 is SGHTA and CDR2 is FQGTGA in the germline V gene. This CDR3 has 13 residues. The CDR3 sequence: CASSPQGTDTQYF.

This chain joins TRBV28 and TRBJ1-4; TCRdb's assignment of TRBD1 cannot be checked, as there is no DNA. CDR3 length: 17 residues. Germline V gene data show CDR1 as MDHEN and CDR2 as SYDVKM. CDR3 residues: CASSSPGTTSINEKLFF.

The chain recombines TRBV15 with TRBJ1-5; the D gene TCRdb calls, TRBD1, cannot be checked with no DNA. The germline V gene encodes CDR1 LNHNV and CDR2 YYDKDF (reference sequence). CDR3 length: 15 residues. CDR3 sequence: CATSRDPGIGQPQHF.

The rearrangement uses TRBV7-2 and TRBJ1-5; the TRBD1 assignment by TCRdb is unverifiable without DNA. Germline V gene sequence: CDR1 SGHTA, CDR2 FQGNSA. The CDR3 runs 15 residues. The CDR3 region is CASSQEGAVGEPQHF.

The V gene is TRBV12-3 or TRBV12-4, the J gene TRBJ2-7; the TRBD1 assignment by TCRdb is unverifiable without DNA. CDR3 length: 12 amino acids. The CDR3 protein is CASSLMGHEQYF.

CDR3 protein: CASSKGSCSNQPQHF. This sequence joins TRBV21-1 and TRBJ1-5. TRBV21-1 counts as a pseudogene. The CDR3 runs 15 residues.

V gene TRBV23-1 combines with J gene TRBJ2-7. TRBV23-1 is noted as an ORF with a role that remains uncertain. The CDR3 has 13 residues. CDR3 in amino acids: CASSQRPFYEQYF.

V is TRBV6-2 or TRBV6-3 and J is TRBJ2-1; lacking DNA, the TRBD2 call made by TCRdb goes unchecked. This CDR3 comprises 15 residues. CDR1 is MNHEY, CDR2 SVGEGT, per germline. The CDR3 here is CASSYLQEGRDEQFF.

The chain couples TRBV6-2 or TRBV6-3 to TRBJ2-2; as DNA is missing, the TRBD1 call by TCRdb cannot be tested. CDR3 length: 15 residues. CDR1 MNHEY and CDR2 SVGEGT come from the germline V gene. The CDR3: CASSPGQADTGELFF.

The chain recombines TRBV9 with TRBJ1-2. This CDR3 has 16 residues. Germline V gene sequence: CDR1 SGDLS, CDR2 YYNGEE. CDR3 sequence reads: CASSVGVGDRSNGYTF.

The rearrangement joins TRBV9 to TRBJ1-1; TCRdb names TRBD1, which stays unverified in the absence of DNA. The CDR3 totals 14 residues. The germline V gene has CDR1 SGDLS and CDR2 YYNGEE. This CDR3 reads CASSVPPTGVGAFF.

The chain uses TRBV7-9 and TRBJ2-1. Germline V lookup: CDR1 SEHNR, CDR2 FQNEAQ (reference sequence). This CDR3 comprises 14 residues. The CDR3 region is CASSPGGSYNEQFF.

CDR3 amino acids: CASSLVDSYEQYF. The chain carries TRBV28 and TRBJ2-7; the D call of TRBD1 rests on TCRdb alone, since no DNA is present to check it. Germline-derived CDR1 and CDR2 are MDHEN and SYDVKM. The length of the CDR3 is 13 residues.

The chain has TRBV6-5 and TRBJ2-7; TCRdb outputs TRBD1, but without DNA this stays unchecked. The CDR3 spans 13 residues. Germline loops: CDR1 MNHEY, CDR2 SVGAGI. CDR3 sequence: CASSLGTTDEQYF.

This sequence joins TRBV4-3 and TRBJ2-5; the D call from TCRdb, TRBD1, cannot be confirmed without DNA. The CDR3 spans 17 residues. The germline gives CDR1 LGHNA, CDR2 YSLEER. The CDR3 sequence is CASSQIYEGRGQETQYF.

The chain uses TRBV29-1 and TRBJ2-5. Germline assignment: CDR1 SQVTM and CDR2 ANQGSEA. CDR3 length equals 13 residues. The CDR3 here is CSVEVQQKETQYF.